This TCR beta chain emerged from a study of T cell responses to AZD1222 COVID-19 vaccine. The CDR3 totals 16 residues. V was trimmed by 3 bases and J by 2 bases, leaving 16 bases between them. Looked up from germline, CDR1 is GTSNPN and CDR2 is SVGIG (reference sequence). Sequencing used immunoSEQ multiplex PCR; TCRdb keeps in-frame clones, though not all of them. The table shows under 200,000 clones, with about 87% occurring only once. The sample in question was peripheral blood, obtained on day 0 of MenACWY control vaccination. The TCR was taken from an adult in good health. The chain uses TRBV30 and TRBJ2-2, with D perhaps TRBD1 (5 bases). The CDR3 spells CAWRGWWQGNTGELFF. The CDR3 region has the DNA TGTGCCTGGAGGGGGTGGTGGCAGGGTAACACCGGGGAGCTGTTTTTT.